This passage covers 12 T cell receptor beta chains from one sample sequenced in a study of CD8 T cells in Susac syndrome. Random hexamers primed reverse transcription of about 0.45 to 1 ug RNA. TCRdb called the immunoSEQ multiplex PCR reads again in MiXCR, with one record for every CDR3 protein. This table has around 180,000 distinct CDR3 sequences, more than 90% appearing once. Sequenced material: CD4+ T cells from PBMCs. These receptors all come from a human donor with multiple sclerosis.

This clonotype was counted a single time. DNA for the CDR3: TGTGCCTGGAGTGTAGTAGTAACGGGGGGCCAGTTCTTC. Its protein product is CAWSVVVTGGQFF. The chain carries TRBV30 and TRBJ2-1; D might be TRBD2 (7 bases). V lost 0 bases and J 13 bases, leaving 16 bases between the germline ends. There are 13 residues in the CDR3. Germline assignment: CDR1 GTSNPN and CDR2 SVGIG (reference sequence).

V usage is TRBV7-2 and J usage is TRBJ1-1; no firm D call. V lost 0 bases to trimming and J lost 6 bases, with 8 bases between them. The CDR3 runs to 13 residues. Germline-derived CDR1 and CDR2 are SGHTA and FQGNSA. The CDR3, as DNA: TGTGCCAGCAGCTTAGCCGTCCCCCCTGAAGCTTTCTTT. Translation gives CASSLAVPPEAFF.

The chain has TRBV27 and TRBJ2-1; possibly TRBD2 for D (6 bases). This CDR3 comprises 15 residues. Germline V gene data show CDR1 as MNHEY and CDR2 as SMNVEV (reference sequence). Trimming left V 1 base short and J 6 bases short, with 13 bases between. The CDR3 protein is CASSLLSRGTNEQFF. CDR3 coding DNA: TGTGCCAGCAGTTTATTATCCCGGGGGACCAATGAGCAGTTCTTC.

The chain combines TRBV28 with TRBJ1-6; 8 bases are shared with TRBD1. V was clipped by 5 bases and J by 7 bases; unmatched bases: 4. Germline V lookup: CDR1 MDHEN, CDR2 SYDVKM. The CDR3 sequence is 14 residues long. The CDR3 nucleotides are TGTGCCAGCAGTCCGGGACAGGTGAATTCACCCCTCCACTTT. This sequence encodes CASSPGQVNSPLHF.

The chain couples TRBV9 to TRBJ2-5; no reliable D call. The germline V gene encodes CDR1 SGDLS and CDR2 YYNGEE. This CDR3 spans 15 amino acids. With 0 bases removed from V and 2 bases from J, the gap between germline ends came to 11 bases. The CDR3 reads CASSVGVQLQETQYF. CDR3 nucleotide sequence: TGTGCCAGCAGCGTAGGTGTTCAGCTACAAGAGACCCAGTACTTC.

The chain has TRBV18 and TRBJ1-4; possible D gene TRBD1, 5 bases. Germline V gene sequence: CDR1 KGHSH, CDR2 LQKENI. The CDR3 loop spans 13 amino acids. The V end lost 3 bases, the J end lost 5 bases, and 7 bases lay between the germline ends. The CDR3: CASSPTENEKLFF. DNA of the CDR3: TGTGCCAGCTCACCGACAGAGAATGAAAAACTGTTTTTT. Filled out from reference TRBV18 and TRBJ1-4, the complete variable domain reads NAGVMQNPRHLVRRRGQEARLRCSPMKGHSHVYWYRQLPEEGLKFMVYLQKENIIDESGMPKERFSAEFPKEGPSILRIQQVVRGDSAAYFCASSPTENEKLFFGSGTQLSVL.

The chain links TRBV20-1 to TRBJ1-6; D gene ambiguous. Looked up from germline, CDR1 is DFQATT and CDR2 is SNEGSKA (reference sequence). This CDR3 is built from 16 residues. V was shortened by 0 bases and J by 9 bases, with 18 bases between the two germline ends. CDR3: CSARDEAKTAGSPLHF. As DNA, the CDR3 is TGCAGTGCTAGAGATGAGGCGAAAACTGCTGGTTCACCCCTCCACTTT.

The rearrangement joins TRBV28 to TRBJ2-4; the D is unclear. Germline CDR1 and CDR2: MDHEN and SYDVKM. V lost 6 bases, J lost 0 bases, and 12 bases lay in between. This CDR3 is built from 15 residues. This CDR3 reads CASSLTDLAKNIQYF. The CDR3 DNA reads TGTGCCAGCAGCCTAACTGACTTAGCCAAAAACATTCAGTACTTC.

The V and J genes are TRBV14 and TRBJ1-3; tentatively, D is TRBD1 (5 bases). Trimming left V 4 bases short and J 1 base short, with 14 bases between. Per germline, CDR1 SGHDN and CDR2 FVKESK. There are 16 residues in the CDR3. The CDR3 DNA follows: TGTGCCAGCAGCCCAAGGTGGGACCTTTCTGGAAACACCATATATTTT. Protein: CASSPRWDLSGNTIYF.

The V call is TRBV24-1, the J call TRBJ2-3, with 8 positions matching TRBD2. CDR1 is KGHDR and CDR2 is SFDVKD in the germline V gene. CDR3 length: 16 residues. The V and J ends lost 0 bases and 4 bases, in that order; junction bases with no gene match: 5. In DNA form, the CDR3 reads TGTGCCACCAGTGATTTGCCCGGGAGGGGTGCAGATACGCAGTATTTT. This sequence encodes CATSDLPGRGADTQYF.

The chain carries TRBV3-1 and TRBJ1-2; possibly TRBD1 for D (6 bases). This CDR3 spans 14 amino acids. CDR1 LGHDT and CDR2 YNNKEL come from the germline V gene (reference sequence). Trimming shortened V by 2 bases and J by 5 bases, and 12 bases separated the two germline ends. CDR3 DNA: TGTGCCAGCAGCCAACGTGGGGGCACTTATGGCTACACCTTC. Its protein is CASSQRGGTYGYTF.

V is TRBV29-1 and J is TRBJ2-3; tentative D call: TRBD2 (6 bases). CDR1 is SQVTM and CDR2 is ANQGSEA in the germline V gene. The CDR3 spans 14 residues. V was cut by 3 bases and J by 0 bases, with 10 bases left in between. In DNA, the CDR3 is TGCAGCGTTGATCGTGGGACTAGCACAGATACGCAGTATTTT. It codes for CSVDRGTSTDTQYF.